This record concerns one TCR beta chain sequence. Its matching antigen is unknown. These data belong to a study of CD8 T cells in ankylosing spondylitis. Whole-study results and caveats: Reportedly, significant enrichment of disease-linked clones occurred in matched ankylosing spondylitis synovial fluid. Prior literature has documented some motif variants in synovial fluid and blood from reactive arthritis.

In making TCR beta libraries, quantitative 5'-RACE with molecular barcodes was used. From the 5' RACE reads, TCRdb called clonotypes with MiXCR, one entry per CDR3 protein. The top ten clones hold approximately 4.6% of a sample with 200,000 to 250,000 distinct CDR3 sequences, under 35% of them seen once. V gave up 3 bases and J gave up 6 bases, with 20 bases separating them. This CDR3 comprises 16 residues. This receptor was identified in a male donor with ankylosing spondylitis or in good health (not recorded which). The source material was blood, either unsorted or a sorted T cell fraction (not recorded which). The chain uses TRBV12-3 or TRBV12-4 and TRBJ1-2; TRBD1 might be the D (5 bases). This chain's CDR3 is CASSFLEGGGVDGYTF. CDR3 coding DNA: TGTGCCAGCAGTTTCCTTGAGGGCGGAGGGGTTGATGGCTACACCTTC.